This T cell receptor beta chain was observed in a study of shared clonotypes between healthy human individuals. Regarding the study as a whole: Naive subsets tended to show greater estimated richness than memory subsets.

Method: immunoSEQ multiplex PCR; TCRdb's copy keeps in-frame clones and lacks some. The sample has some 95,000 clones, around two thirds seen once. The CDR3 has 15 residues. Germline values: CDR1 SGHRS, CDR2 YFSETQ. V lost 2 bases, J lost 7 bases, and 5 bases stayed unmatched. With respect to this clone: Its antigen is still unknown.

The CD8 memory sample joined CD45RO+ cells and CCR7-negative CD45RA+ cells. This clonotype originated in a man younger than 45 in good health. The V gene is TRBV5-1, the J gene TRBJ2-7; 14 nucleotides match TRBD2. Sequenced material: memory CD8+ T cells sorted from blood. This sample's subset: CD45RO+ cells pooled with CCR7-negative TemRA cells. This chain's CDR3 is CASSFSGTSGSEQYF. The CDR3 bases are TGCGCCAGCAGCTTCTCAGGGACTAGCGGGAGTGAGCAGTACTTC.